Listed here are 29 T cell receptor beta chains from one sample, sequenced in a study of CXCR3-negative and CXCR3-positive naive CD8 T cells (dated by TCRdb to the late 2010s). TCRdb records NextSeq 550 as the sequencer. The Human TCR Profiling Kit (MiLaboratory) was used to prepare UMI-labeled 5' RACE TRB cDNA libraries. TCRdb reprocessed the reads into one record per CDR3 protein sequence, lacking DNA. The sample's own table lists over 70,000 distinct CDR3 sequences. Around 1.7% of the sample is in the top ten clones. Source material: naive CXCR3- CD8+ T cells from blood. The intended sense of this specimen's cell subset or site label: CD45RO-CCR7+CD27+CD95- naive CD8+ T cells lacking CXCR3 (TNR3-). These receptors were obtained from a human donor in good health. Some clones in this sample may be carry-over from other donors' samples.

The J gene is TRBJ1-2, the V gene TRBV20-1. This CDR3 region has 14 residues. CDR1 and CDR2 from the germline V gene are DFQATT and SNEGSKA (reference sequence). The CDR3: CSARVRRDNYGYTF.

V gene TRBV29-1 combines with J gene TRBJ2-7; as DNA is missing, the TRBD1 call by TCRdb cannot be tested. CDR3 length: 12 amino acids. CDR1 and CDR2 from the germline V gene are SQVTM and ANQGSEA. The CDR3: CSVVDRTYEQYF.

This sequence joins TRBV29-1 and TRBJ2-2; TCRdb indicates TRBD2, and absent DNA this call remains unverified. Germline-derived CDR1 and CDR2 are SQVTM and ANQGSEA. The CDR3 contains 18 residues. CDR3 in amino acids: CSVEDLVAGGEYTGELFF.

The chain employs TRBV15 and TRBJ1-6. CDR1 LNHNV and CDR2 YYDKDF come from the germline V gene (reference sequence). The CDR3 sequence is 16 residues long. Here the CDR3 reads CATSRDRTAYNSPLHF.

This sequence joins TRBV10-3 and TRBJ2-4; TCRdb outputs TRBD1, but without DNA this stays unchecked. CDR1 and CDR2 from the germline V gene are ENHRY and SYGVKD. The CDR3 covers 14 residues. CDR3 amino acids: CAIRPDRERNIQYF.

The CDR3 region is CASSVEVLGNNEQFF. This chain joins TRBV2 and TRBJ2-1. Germline CDR1 SNHLY, CDR2 FYNNEI. This CDR3 is 15 amino acids long. The full variable domain, rest sourced from reference TRBV2 and TRBJ2-1, is EPEVTQTPSHQVTQMGQEVILRCVPISNHLYFYWYRQILGQKVEFLVSFYNNEISEKSEIFDDQFSVERPDGSNFTLKIRSTKLEDSAMYFCASSVEVLGNNEQFFGPGTRLTVL.

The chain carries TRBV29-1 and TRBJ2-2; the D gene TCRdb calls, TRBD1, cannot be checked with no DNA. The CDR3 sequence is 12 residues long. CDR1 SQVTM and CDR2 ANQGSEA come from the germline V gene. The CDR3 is CSVEGDPGELFF.

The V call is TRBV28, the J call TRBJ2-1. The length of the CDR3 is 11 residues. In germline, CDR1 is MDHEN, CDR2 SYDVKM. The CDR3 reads CASSPFNEQFF.

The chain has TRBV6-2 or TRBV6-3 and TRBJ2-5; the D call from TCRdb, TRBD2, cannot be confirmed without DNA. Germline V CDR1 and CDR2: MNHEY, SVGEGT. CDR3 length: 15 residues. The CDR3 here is CASSSRDYRQETQYF.

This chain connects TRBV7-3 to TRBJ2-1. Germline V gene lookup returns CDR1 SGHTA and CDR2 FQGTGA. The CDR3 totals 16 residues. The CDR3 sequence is CASSSPTESSYNEQFF.

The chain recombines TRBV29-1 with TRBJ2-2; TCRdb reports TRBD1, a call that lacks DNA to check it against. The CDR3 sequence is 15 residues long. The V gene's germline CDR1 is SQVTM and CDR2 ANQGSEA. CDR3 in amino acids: CSVEVTGRVTGELFF.

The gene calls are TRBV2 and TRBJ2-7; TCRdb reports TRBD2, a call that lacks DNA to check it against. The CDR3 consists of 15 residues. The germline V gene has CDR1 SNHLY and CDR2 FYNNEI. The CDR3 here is CASSEELAGYYEQYF.

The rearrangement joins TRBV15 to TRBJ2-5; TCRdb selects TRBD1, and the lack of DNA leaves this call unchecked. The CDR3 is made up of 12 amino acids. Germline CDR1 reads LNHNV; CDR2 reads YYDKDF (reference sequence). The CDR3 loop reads CATGGPRETQYF.

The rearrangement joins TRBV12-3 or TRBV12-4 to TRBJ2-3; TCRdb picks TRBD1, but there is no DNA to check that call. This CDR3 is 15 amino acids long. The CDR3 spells CASSWDREATDTQYF.

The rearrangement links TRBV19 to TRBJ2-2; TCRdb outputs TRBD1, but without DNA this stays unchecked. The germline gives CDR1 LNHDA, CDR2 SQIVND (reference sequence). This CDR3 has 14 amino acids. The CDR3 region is CASSLTGETGELFF.

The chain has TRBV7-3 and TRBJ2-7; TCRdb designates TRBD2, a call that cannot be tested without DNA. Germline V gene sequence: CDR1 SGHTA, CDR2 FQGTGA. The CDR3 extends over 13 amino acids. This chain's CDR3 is CASSPGITYEQYF.

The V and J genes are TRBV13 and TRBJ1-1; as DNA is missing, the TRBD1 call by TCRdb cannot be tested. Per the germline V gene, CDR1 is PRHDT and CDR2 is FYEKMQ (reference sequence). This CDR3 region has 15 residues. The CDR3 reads CASSLDRGRVTEAFF.

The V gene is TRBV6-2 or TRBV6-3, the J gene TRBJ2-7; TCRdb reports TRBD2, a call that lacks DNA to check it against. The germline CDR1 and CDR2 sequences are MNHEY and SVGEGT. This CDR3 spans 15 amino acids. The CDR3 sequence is CASSYWRGGGYEQYF.

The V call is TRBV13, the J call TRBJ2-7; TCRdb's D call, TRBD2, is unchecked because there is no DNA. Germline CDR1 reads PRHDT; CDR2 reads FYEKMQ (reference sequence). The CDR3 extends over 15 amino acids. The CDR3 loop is CASSSRLAGEDEQYF.

The CDR3 region is CASSQEVTAGPSYEQYF. The chain combines TRBV14 with TRBJ2-7; TCRdb selects TRBD2, and the lack of DNA leaves this call unchecked. The germline CDR1 and CDR2 sequences are SGHDN and FVKESK. This CDR3 contains 17 residues.

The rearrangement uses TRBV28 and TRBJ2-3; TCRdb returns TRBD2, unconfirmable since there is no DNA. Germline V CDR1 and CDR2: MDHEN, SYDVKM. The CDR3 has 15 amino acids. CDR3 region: CASTLTSGGGDTQYF.

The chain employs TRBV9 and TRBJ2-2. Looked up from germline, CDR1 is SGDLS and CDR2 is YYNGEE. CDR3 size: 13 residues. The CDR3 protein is CASSVGWGGELFF.

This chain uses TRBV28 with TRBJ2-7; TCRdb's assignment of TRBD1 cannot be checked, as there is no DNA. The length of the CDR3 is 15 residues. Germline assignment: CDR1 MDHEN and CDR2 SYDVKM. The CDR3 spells CASSSGTSMPYEQYF.

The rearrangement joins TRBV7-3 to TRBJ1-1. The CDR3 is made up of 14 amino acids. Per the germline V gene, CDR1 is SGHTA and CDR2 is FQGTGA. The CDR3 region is CASSLGGGAEEAFF.

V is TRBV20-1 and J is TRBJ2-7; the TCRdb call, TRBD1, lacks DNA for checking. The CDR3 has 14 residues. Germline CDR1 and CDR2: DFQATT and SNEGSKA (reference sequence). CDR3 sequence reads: CSASPRDREYEQYF.

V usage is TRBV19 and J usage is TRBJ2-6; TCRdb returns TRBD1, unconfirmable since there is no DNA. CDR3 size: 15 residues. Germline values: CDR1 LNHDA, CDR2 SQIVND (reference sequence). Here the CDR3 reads CASTPGASGANVLTF.

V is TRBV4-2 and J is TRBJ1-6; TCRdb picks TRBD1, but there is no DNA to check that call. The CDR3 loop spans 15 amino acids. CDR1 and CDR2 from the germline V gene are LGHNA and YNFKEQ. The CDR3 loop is CASSQERDLIPPLHF.

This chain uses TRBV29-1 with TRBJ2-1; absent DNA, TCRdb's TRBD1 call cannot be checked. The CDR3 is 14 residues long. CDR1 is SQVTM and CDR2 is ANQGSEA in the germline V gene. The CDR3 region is CSVRRGRGNNEQFF.

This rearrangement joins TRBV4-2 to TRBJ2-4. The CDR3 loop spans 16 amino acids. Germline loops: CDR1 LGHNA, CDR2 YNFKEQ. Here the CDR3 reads CASSDGPVLAKNIQYF.